Each of the 10 T cell receptor beta chains below was sequenced from the same sample in a study of cytomegalovirus exposure and HLA in healthy donors. Use of 60 Vbeta and 13 Jbeta primers characterized the PCR. The repertoire was sequenced with immunoSEQ multiplex PCR; TCRdb's copy has only in-frame clones and lacks some. The sample holds 150,000 to 200,000 clones, 70% to 80% seen once. Sequenced: PBMCs. The receptors shown here come from a woman aged 25 to 45 in good health and CMV-seropositive.

The chain is built from TRBV10-1 and TRBJ1-5; 8 nucleotides align to TRBD1. V lost 6 bases and J lost 4; bases outside the gene matches: 8. The CDR3 loop spans 15 amino acids. In germline, CDR1 is WNHNN, CDR2 SYGVQD (reference sequence). The CDR3 DNA reads as TGCGCCAGCAGGGTCGACAGGGGTCTTAATCAGCCCCAGCATTTT. Protein: CASRVDRGLNQPQHF.

The V call is TRBV19, the J call TRBJ2-7; D is undetermined. The CDR3 consists of 13 residues. Trimming stripped 5 bases from V and 1 base from J, with 9 bases between. Germline CDR1 LNHDA, CDR2 SQIVND (reference sequence). The CDR3 DNA reads as TGTGCCAGTAGTTCGACTGCTTCCTACGAGCAGTACTTC. Its translation: CASSSTASYEQYF.

The chain uses TRBV18 and TRBJ2-7; weak D call: TRBD2 (6 bases). CDR1 and CDR2 (germline): KGHSH, LQKENI. Between the trimmed V and J ends, which lost 1 base and 7 bases, there was a span of 11 bases. The CDR3 covers 13 residues. Written as DNA, the CDR3 is TGTGCCAGCTCACCACAGGAGGCGGGGGAGCAGTACTTC. Its translation: CASSPQEAGEQYF.

This rearrangement joins TRBV4-1 to TRBJ1-3, with D possibly matching TRBD1 (5 bases). The CDR3 extends over 16 amino acids. CDR1 and CDR2 from the germline V gene are MGHRA and YSYEKL. The V gene lost 0 bases and the J gene lost 7 bases, with 16 bases spanning the gap. The CDR3 sequence is CASSQDKLGDRNTIYF. The CDR3 DNA follows: TGCGCCAGCAGCCAAGATAAGTTAGGGGATCGGAACACCATATATTTT.

This sequence joins TRBV18 and TRBJ1-1; tentative D call: TRBD1 (5 bases). V lost 5 bases and J 4 bases, leaving 20 bases between the germline ends. Germline loops: CDR1 KGHSH, CDR2 LQKENI. The CDR3 length is 16 residues. Written as DNA, the CDR3 is TGTGCCAGCTCAGTTGGCAGGGCCATCGGGGGCACTGAAGCTTTCTTT. Amino acids: CASSVGRAIGGTEAFF.

This clone has a single count. The chain links TRBV19 to TRBJ1-1, with a possible D match to TRBD1 (6 bases). This CDR3 comprises 12 residues. V was clipped by 5 bases and J by 7 bases, with 11 bases between them. Germline values: CDR1 LNHDA, CDR2 SQIVND (reference sequence). The CDR3 sequence: CASSVDRNEAFF. The CDR3 DNA is TGTGCCAGTAGTGTCGACAGGAATGAAGCTTTCTTT.

Written as DNA, the CDR3 is TGTGCCAGCAGTTTCGGGACAGGGGGCTACGAGCAGTACTTC. Encoded protein: CASSFGTGGYEQYF. The chain recombines TRBV6-5 with TRBJ2-7; TRBD1 matches 11 bases. In germline, CDR1 is MNHEY, CDR2 SVGAGI. This CDR3 is 14 amino acids long. With 4 bases clipped from V and 3 bases from J, the junction kept 2 bases outside the gene matches.

This chain joins TRBV5-1 and TRBJ2-2, with TRBD2 identical over 7 bases. V shed 7 bases, J shed 1 base, and the junction held 13 bases outside the gene matches. The CDR3 covers 17 residues. The germline V gene encodes CDR1 SGHRS and CDR2 YFSETQ. CDR3 region: CASRSLRTGGNTGELFF. In nucleotides, the CDR3 is TGCGCCAGCCGATCCCTTCGGACGGGGGGGAACACCGGGGAGCTGTTTTTT.

The chain has TRBV30 and TRBJ2-7, with TRBD1 identical over 8 bases. V gave up 3 bases and J gave up 9 bases; unmatched junction bases: 7. From germline, CDR1 is GTSNPN and CDR2 SVGIG (reference sequence). The CDR3 has 12 residues. The CDR3 DNA reads as TGTGCCTGGAGAGACAGGGGCCGGGGGCAGTACTTC. Residues: CAWRDRGRGQYF.

A single count supports this clone. The rearrangement links TRBV9 to TRBJ2-3; D possibly corresponds to TRBD2 (6 bases). Germline assignment: CDR1 SGDLS and CDR2 YYNGEE. The ends were cut back, 0 bases at V and 8 bases at J, with 13 bases in the middle. The CDR3 covers 14 residues. The CDR3 here is CASSVGVDGGTQYF. CDR3 DNA sequence: TGTGCCAGCAGCGTAGGGGTCGACGGGGGTACGCAGTATTTT.